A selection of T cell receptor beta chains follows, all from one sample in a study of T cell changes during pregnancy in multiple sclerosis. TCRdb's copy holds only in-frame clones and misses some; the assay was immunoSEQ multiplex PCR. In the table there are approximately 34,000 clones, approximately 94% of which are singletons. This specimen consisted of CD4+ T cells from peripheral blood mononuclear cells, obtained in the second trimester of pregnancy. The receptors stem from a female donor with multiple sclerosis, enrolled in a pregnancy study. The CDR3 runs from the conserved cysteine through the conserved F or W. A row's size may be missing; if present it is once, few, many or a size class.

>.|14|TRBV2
CASSGQGLVYGYTF
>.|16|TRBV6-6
CASSYSRTGSDYGYTF
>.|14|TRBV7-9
CASRDTGSTDTQYF
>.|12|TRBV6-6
CASSYGGSGYTF
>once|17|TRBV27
CASSLLVGQTGANVLTF
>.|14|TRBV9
CASSAGVRGTEAFF
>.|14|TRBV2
CASSEVGGAETQYF
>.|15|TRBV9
CASSVILAELNEQFF
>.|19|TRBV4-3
CASSQGTAVLAGGPGELFF
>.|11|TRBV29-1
CSVESGDGYTF
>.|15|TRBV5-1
CASSLRGDPYNEQFF
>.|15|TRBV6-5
CASSYSGGKGGELFF
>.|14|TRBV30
CAWSAGRTTNTQYF
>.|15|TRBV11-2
CASSLGAPGIGELFF
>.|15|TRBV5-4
CASSPPGGSSDTQYF
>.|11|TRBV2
CASVRAGGHTF
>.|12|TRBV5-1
CASSGGDEKLFF
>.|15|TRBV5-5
CASSPRVERGPEQYF
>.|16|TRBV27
CASSLSGAAGNYGYTF
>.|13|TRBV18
CASSPGQGPEAFF
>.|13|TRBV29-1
CSVSSGGYNEQFF
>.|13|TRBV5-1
CASSEIYQETQYF
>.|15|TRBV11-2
CASSLAQKNTGELFF
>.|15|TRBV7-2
CASSLDITNTGELFF
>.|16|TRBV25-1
CASIVLQGSGPGELFF
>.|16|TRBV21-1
CASSKDFSGRADTQYF
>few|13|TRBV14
CASSPRTGYGYTF
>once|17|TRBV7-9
CASSLGLAGVRMETQYF
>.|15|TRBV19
CASSNATAAHQPQHF
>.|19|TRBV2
CASIPRGWLAGGPSFEQYF
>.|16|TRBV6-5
CASSYSGTGRRDTQYF
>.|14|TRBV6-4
CASSAGQANNEQFF
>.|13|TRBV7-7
CASSLRDTYEQYF
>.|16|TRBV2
CASKRAATATYNEQFF
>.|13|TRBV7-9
CASRRGRGETQYF
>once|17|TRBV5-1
CASSLRWSRRRNTEAFF
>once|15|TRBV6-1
CASSEGGRANTEAFF
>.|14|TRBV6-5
CASSYGAANTEAFF
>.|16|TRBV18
CASSPGQGLIGYEQYF
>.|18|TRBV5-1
CASSGGLAGASSYNEQFF
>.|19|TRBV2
CASMRDRYRGSSGANVLTF
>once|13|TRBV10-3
CAISKGQGREEYF
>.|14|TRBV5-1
CASSLGGSRETQYF
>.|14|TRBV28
CASGSLGDTQPQHF
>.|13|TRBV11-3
CASSFGLAGEQYF
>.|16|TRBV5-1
CASSTGLAGDTDTQYF
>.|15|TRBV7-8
CASTDRESSYNEQFF
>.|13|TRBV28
CASSLGGGYGYTF
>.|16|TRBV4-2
CASSLSGTSGPYEQYF
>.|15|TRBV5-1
CASSQPSGTHNEQFF
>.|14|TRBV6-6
CASSGTGADYGYTF